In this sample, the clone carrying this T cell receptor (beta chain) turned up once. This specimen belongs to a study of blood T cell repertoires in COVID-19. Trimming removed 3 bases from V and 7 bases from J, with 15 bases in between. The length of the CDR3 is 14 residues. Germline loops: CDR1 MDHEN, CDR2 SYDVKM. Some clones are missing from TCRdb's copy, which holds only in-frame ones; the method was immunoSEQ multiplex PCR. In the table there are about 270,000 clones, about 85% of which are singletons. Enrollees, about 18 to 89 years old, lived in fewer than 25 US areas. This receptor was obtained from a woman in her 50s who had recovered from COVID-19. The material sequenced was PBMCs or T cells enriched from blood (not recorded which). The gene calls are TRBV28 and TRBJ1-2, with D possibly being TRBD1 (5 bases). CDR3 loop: CASSLILRARGYTF. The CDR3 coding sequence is TGTGCCAGCAGTTTGATCCTCAGGGCCCGTGGCTACACCTTC.